This T cell receptor (beta chain) emerged from a study of blood T cells in healthy people across ages. A J-beta primer mix and a sample-barcoded 5' primer were used in a second PCR of roughly 6 to 12 cycles. A single record per CDR3 protein comes from TCRdb applying MiXCR to the 5' RACE reads. Found here are around 2 million distinct CDR3 sequences, 30% to 40% of them singletons; the top ten hold around 23%. The J segment lost 5 bases and the V segment lost 7 bases, leaving 8 bases of the junction unmatched. Germline V gives CDR1 LGHNT, CDR2 FRNRAP. This CDR3 region has 14 residues. Study-wide results and limits: Diversity estimates drawn from one million T cells were deemed underestimates. Diversity of TCR beta per million T cells declined in a roughly linear way with age.

The sample, roughly 9.5 milliliters of peripheral blood, was drawn from each donor. Samples each yielded at least 6 micrograms of total RNA. Only one count was recorded for this clonotype. The antigen remains undetermined. This TCR was recovered from a human donor in good health. The chain has TRBV12-5 and TRBJ1-1, with 9 bases matching TRBD1. The sample taken for sequencing was blood. CDR3 protein: CASALTGGVTEAFF. The CDR3 nucleotides are TGTGCTAGTGCTCTGACAGGGGGGGTGACTGAAGCTTTCTTT.